This TCR beta chain was documented in a study of blood T cell repertoires in COVID-19. This table comes from immunoSEQ multiplex PCR, and its TCRdb copy is limited to in-frame clones, with some not included. The sample has 55,000 to 80,000 clones, roughly 87% seen once; the top ten hold roughly 8.8%. Trimming stripped 2 bases from V and 3 bases from J, with 9 bases between. Germline-derived CDR1 and CDR2 are SGHKS and YYEKEE (reference sequence). CDR3 size: 14 residues. The sequenced material came from peripheral blood. V is TRBV5-5 and J is TRBJ1-3; D call uncertain. The receptor was derived from a man older than 75 with acute or convalescent COVID-19. The DNA for the CDR3 is TGTGCCAGCAGCTTCGGCAGGAATGGAAACACCATATATTTT. It specifies CASSFGRNGNTIYF.